This T cell receptor (delta chain) was sequenced for a study of gamma-delta T cells after stem cell transplantation. TCRdb re-called clones from the RT-PCR reads via CATT. The sample shows about 1,600 delta-chain clones, around 7.7% of them seen only once. With respect to this clone: The sample holds other DNA sequences that translate to the same CDR3.

Trimming removed 3 bases from V and 2 bases from J; junction bases left unmatched: 25. This CDR3 region has 21 residues. The V gene's germline CDR1 is GEAIGNYY and CDR2 EKD. This TCR was recovered from a human donor. It is not recorded whose cells these are; they may come from a transplant donor. The chain recombines TRDV2 with TRDJ1, with TRDD2 matching over 8 bases. The sequencing input was gamma-delta T cells. The CDR3 nucleotides read TGTGCCTGTGACCCTCTTCCTACGAGAGAGGGAGATACGGGGTTTACCGATAAACTCATCTTT. Encoded protein: CACDPLPTREGDTGFTDKLIF.